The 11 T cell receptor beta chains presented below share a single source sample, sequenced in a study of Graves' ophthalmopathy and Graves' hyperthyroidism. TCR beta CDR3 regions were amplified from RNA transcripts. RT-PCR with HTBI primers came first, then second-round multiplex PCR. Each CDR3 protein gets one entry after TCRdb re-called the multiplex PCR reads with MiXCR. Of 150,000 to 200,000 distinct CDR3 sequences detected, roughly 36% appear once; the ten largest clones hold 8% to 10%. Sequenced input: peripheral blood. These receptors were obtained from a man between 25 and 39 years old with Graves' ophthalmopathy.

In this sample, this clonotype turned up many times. CDR3 coding DNA: TGTGCCAGCAGTTCAGGGACAGGGTTCTATGGCTACACCTTC. Protein product: CASSSGTGFYGYTF. This sequence joins TRBV28 and TRBJ1-2, with 9 bases lining up with TRBD1. The germline gives CDR1 MDHEN, CDR2 SYDVKM. Trimming took 4 bases from V and 4 from J; bases not matched to a gene: 4. The CDR3 extends over 14 amino acids.

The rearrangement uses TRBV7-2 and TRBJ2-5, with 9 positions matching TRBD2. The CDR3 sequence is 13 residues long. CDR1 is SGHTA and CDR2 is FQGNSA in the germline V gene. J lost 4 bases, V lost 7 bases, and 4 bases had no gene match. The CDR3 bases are TGTGCCAGCACTAGCGGGATTCGAGAGACCCAGTACTTC. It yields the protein CASTSGIRETQYF.

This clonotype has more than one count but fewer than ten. CDR3 nucleotides: TGTGCCAGCAGCTTAGAGAGTAGCGGGATCGGGGAGCTGTTTTTT. As protein: CASSLESSGIGELFF. The chain joins TRBV11-2 to TRBJ2-2; the match to TRBD2 covers 8 bases. The CDR3 consists of 15 residues. The germline CDR1 and CDR2 sequences are SGHAT and FQNNGV. V lost 0 bases and J lost 7; bases outside the gene matches: 4.

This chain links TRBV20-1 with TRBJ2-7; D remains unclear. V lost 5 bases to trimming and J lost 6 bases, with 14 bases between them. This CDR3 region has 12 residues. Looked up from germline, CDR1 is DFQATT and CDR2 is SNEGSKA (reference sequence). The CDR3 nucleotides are TGCAGTGCTCCCTCGGACGGTAGCGAGCAGTACTTC. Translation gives CSAPSDGSEQYF.

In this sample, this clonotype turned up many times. The CDR3 protein is CSARTSVYEQYF. CDR3 sequence (DNA): TGCAGTGCGCGGACTAGTGTCTACGAGCAGTACTTC. The V and J genes are TRBV20-1 and TRBJ2-7, with 7 bases fitting TRBD2. V gave up 6 bases and J gave up 3 bases; unmatched junction bases: 5. This CDR3 spans 12 amino acids. CDR1 DFQATT and CDR2 SNEGSKA come from the germline V gene (reference sequence).

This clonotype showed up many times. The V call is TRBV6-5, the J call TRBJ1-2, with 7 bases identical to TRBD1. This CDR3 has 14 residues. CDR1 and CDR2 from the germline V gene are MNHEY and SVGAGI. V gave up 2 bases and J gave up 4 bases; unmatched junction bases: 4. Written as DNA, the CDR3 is TGTGCCAGCAGTTACGGGGACAGTCGCTATGGCTACACCTTC. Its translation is CASSYGDSRYGYTF.

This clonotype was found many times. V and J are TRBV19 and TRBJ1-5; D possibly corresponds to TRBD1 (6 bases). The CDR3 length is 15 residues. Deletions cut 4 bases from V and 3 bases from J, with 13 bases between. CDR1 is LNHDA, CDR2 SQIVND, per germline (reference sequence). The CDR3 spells CASSNLQGYNQPQHF. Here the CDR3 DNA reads TGTGCCAGTAGTAACCTACAGGGTTACAATCAGCCCCAGCATTTT.

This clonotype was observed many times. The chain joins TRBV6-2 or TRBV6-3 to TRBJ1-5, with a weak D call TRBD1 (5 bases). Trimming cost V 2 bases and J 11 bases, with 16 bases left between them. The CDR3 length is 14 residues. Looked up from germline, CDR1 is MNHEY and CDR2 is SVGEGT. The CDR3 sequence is CASSYKGTSAAQHF. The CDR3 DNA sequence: TGTGCCAGCAGTTACAAGGGGACGTCGGCGGCCCAGCATTTT.

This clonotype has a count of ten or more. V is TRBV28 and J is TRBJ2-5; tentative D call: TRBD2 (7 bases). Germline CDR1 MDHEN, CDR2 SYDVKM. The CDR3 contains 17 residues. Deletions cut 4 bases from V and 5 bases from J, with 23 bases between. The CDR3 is CASSSPGRGAAMETQYF. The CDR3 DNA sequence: TGTGCCAGCAGTTCGCCGGGACGGGGGGCCGCAATGGAGACCCAGTACTTC.

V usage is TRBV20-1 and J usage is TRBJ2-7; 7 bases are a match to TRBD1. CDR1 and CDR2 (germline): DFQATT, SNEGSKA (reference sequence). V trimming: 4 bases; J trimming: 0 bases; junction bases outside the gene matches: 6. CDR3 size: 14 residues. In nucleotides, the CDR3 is TGCAGTGCTACCGAAGGGGACAGCTCCTACGAGCAGTACTTC. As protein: CSATEGDSSYEQYF.

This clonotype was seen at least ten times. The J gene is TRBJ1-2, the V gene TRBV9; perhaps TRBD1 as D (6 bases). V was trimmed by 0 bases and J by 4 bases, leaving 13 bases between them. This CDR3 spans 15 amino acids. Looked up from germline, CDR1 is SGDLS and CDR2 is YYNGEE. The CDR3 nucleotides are TGTGCCAGCAGCGTAGCGGGGGGCGCTGGCTATGGCTACACCTTC. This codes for CASSVAGGAGYGYTF.